This T cell receptor beta chain emerged from a study of T cells in Graves' hyperthyroidism and ophthalmopathy. This clonotype came up many times. Germline V gene lookup returns CDR1 SEHNR and CDR2 FQNEAQ (reference sequence). Trimming took 0 bases from V and 10 from J, leaving 22 bases between them. This CDR3 spans 17 amino acids. RNA transcripts served as the template for amplifying TCR beta CDR3 regions. HTBI primers drove first-round RT-PCR of the TCR CDR3. TCRdb ran MiXCR on the multiplex PCR reads and lists one entry per CDR3 protein. The table includes around 200,000 distinct CDR3 sequences, about a sixth detected once. Patients were excluded for uncontrolled infection, other autoimmune disease, pregnancy or lactation. Diagnosis rested on symptoms, serum thyroxine and TRAb, thyroid ultrasound, and orbital computed tomography.

This receptor was taken from a woman aged 45-65 years with Graves' hyperthyroidism. The sequencing sample was made of blood. The chain joins TRBV7-9 to TRBJ1-5; the D is unclear. The CDR3 sequence: CASSLAHVTSAEGPQHF. CDR3 nucleotides: TGTGCCAGCAGCTTAGCGCACGTCACCTCCGCTGAGGGACCCCAGCATTTT.